The 18 T cell receptor beta chains presented below share a single source sample, sequenced in a study of cytomegalovirus exposure and HLA in healthy donors (dated by TCRdb to the late 2010s). Libraries were built with the immunoSEQ multiplex PCR assay. A mixture of 60 forward primers for TCR Vbeta segments and 13 reverse primers for TCR Jbeta segments was used in the multiplex PCR. TCRdb obtained this table from immuneACCESS and retained in-frame rearrangements with V and J assigned. These tables miss some clones; where compared with another copy, unresolved V genes account for less than half of the shortfall, and the remainder is unexplained. For this sample there are about 100,000 clones; approximately 64% appear just once. The ten top clones hold more than 4.5% of the sample. Sequencing input: PBMCs. The receptors originated from a human donor in good health.

The chain employs TRBV7-9 and TRBJ1-3; tentative D call: TRBD1 (5 bases). Looked up from germline, CDR1 is SEHNR and CDR2 is FQNEAQ (reference sequence). V lost 5 bases and J 2 bases, leaving 7 bases between the germline ends. There are 13 residues in the CDR3. Here the CDR3 reads CASSPGAGNTIYF. In DNA form, the CDR3 reads TGTGCCAGCAGCCCGGGGGCTGGAAACACCATATATTTT.

The genes are TRBV28 and TRBJ1-3; D remains unclear. Trimming cost V 1 base and J 3 bases, with 4 bases left between them. The germline V gene encodes CDR1 MDHEN and CDR2 SYDVKM. The CDR3 is made up of 13 amino acids. The CDR3 here is CASSLSGGNTIYF. DNA for the CDR3: TGTGCCAGCAGTTTATCGGGTGGAAACACCATATATTTT.

V usage is TRBV4-1 and J usage is TRBJ2-5; a weak D match, TRBD2 (6 bases). The CDR3 extends over 16 amino acids. Germline CDR1 MGHRA, CDR2 YSYEKL. V lost 1 base, J lost 0 bases, and 12 bases lay in between. CDR3 in amino acids: CASSQGPSGYQETQYF. CDR3 coding DNA: TGCGCCAGCAGCCAAGGCCCGAGCGGGTACCAAGAGACCCAGTACTTC.

V gene TRBV7-8 combines with J gene TRBJ2-4, with D tentatively TRBD1 (6 bases). The CDR3 runs to 12 residues. The germline V gene has CDR1 SGHVS and CDR2 FQNEAQ. V lost 1 base, J lost 11 bases, and 9 bases lay in between. The CDR3: CASSLGQAVQYF. In nucleotides, the CDR3 is TGTGCCAGCAGCTTAGGACAGGCCGTTCAGTACTTC.

J is TRBJ2-7 and V is TRBV27, with 10 positions matching TRBD2. Germline V gene data show CDR1 as MNHEY and CDR2 as SMNVEV (reference sequence). The CDR3 runs to 16 residues. V lost 3 bases to trimming and J lost 3 bases; unmatched junction nucleotides: 8. This CDR3 is CASSFRTSGLLYEQYF. The CDR3 bases are TGTGCCAGCAGTTTCCGGACTAGCGGACTCCTCTACGAGCAGTACTTC.

V and J are TRBV25-1 and TRBJ2-7; possibly TRBD2 for D (5 bases). The CDR3 has 14 amino acids. V was shortened by 1 base and J by 1 base, with 8 bases between the two germline ends. Germline CDR1 MGHDK, CDR2 SYGVNS. The CDR3 loop reads CASSESGLSYEQYF. For the CDR3, the DNA is TGTGCCAGCAGTGAATCCGGACTTTCCTACGAGCAGTACTTC.

CDR3 coding DNA: TGTGCCAGCAGTGAATGGCTAGCGGGGACGGCCTACAATGAGCAGTTCTTC. This gives the protein CASSEWLAGTAYNEQFF. The rearrangement uses TRBV2 and TRBJ2-1; TRBD2 matches 9 bases. The CDR3 runs 17 residues. Per germline, CDR1 SNHLY and CDR2 FYNNEI. The V segment lost 2 bases and the J segment 2 bases; nucleotides outside the gene matches: 7.

This clone was seen only once. The chain has TRBV5-8 and TRBJ2-1; possible D gene TRBD2, 7 bases. This CDR3 has 15 amino acids. Germline-derived CDR1 and CDR2 are SGHTS and YDEGEE. V lost 1 base to trimming and J lost 2 bases, with 10 bases between them. Here the CDR3 reads CASSLQGTTYNEQFF. CDR3 bases: TGTGCCAGCAGCTTGCAGGGGACTACCTACAATGAGCAGTTCTTC.

The chain has TRBV28 and TRBJ1-5, with unresolved D. With 4 bases removed from V and 6 bases from J, the gap between germline ends came to 16 bases. The CDR3 loop spans 15 amino acids. CDR1 and CDR2 from the germline V gene are MDHEN and SYDVKM. The CDR3 reads CASSSVEGLSQPQHF. The CDR3 DNA reads as TGTGCCAGCAGTTCGGTTGAGGGTTTGAGTCAGCCCCAGCATTTT.

V gene TRBV5-1 combines with J gene TRBJ2-7; TRBD2 agrees at 10 bases. Germline CDR1 SGHRS, CDR2 YFSETQ. The CDR3 runs to 14 residues. Trimming removed 0 bases from V and 4 bases from J; junction bases left unmatched: 1. This chain's CDR3 is CASSLASGRYEQYF. CDR3 sequence (DNA): TGCGCCAGCAGCTTGGCTAGCGGGAGATACGAGCAGTACTTC.

The V call is TRBV7-4, the J call TRBJ2-2, with 7 bases fitting TRBD2. Trimming cost V 6 bases and J 3 bases; bases outside gene matches: 7. The CDR3 has 15 residues. Per germline, CDR1 SGHVT and CDR2 SQSDAQ. The CDR3 DNA follows: TGTGCCAGCAGTTTGCCTAGCGGCTACACCGGGGAGCTGTTTTTT. Residues: CASSLPSGYTGELFF.

The V call is TRBV9, the J call TRBJ2-3, with TRBD1 matching 11 bases. CDR1 and CDR2 (germline): SGDLS, YYNGEE. J was trimmed by 14 bases and V by 3 bases; bases with no gene match: 11. The CDR3 runs to 14 residues. CDR3 sequence: CASSAGQGATLLYF. The CDR3 nucleotides read TGTGCCAGCAGCGCAGGACAGGGGGCAACCCTTCTGTATTTT.

The rearrangement uses TRBV2 and TRBJ2-1, with D perhaps TRBD2 (6 bases). V shed 2 bases and J shed 6 bases, with 17 bases lying between them. Germline CDR1 SNHLY, CDR2 FYNNEI. The CDR3 has 16 residues. CDR3 residues: CASSEWGDLRGNEQFF. The CDR3 DNA reads as TGTGCCAGCAGTGAATGGGGGGATCTTCGGGGCAATGAGCAGTTCTTC.

For the CDR3, the DNA is TGTGCCAGCAGCTTATTGGGAGGGCGGAGTGAAAAACTGTTTTTT. This encodes CASSLLGGRSEKLFF. This rearrangement joins TRBV7-6 to TRBJ1-4; unclear D gene. This CDR3 has 15 amino acids. Trimming removed 2 bases from V and 7 bases from J, with 14 bases in between. Per germline, CDR1 SGHVS and CDR2 FNYEAQ.

This clone was detected a few times. The genes are TRBV19 and TRBJ1-2; possibly TRBD1 for D (6 bases). The CDR3 spans 12 residues. The V end was cut by 9 bases, the J end by 7 bases, with 15 bases between. From germline, CDR1 is LNHDA and CDR2 SQIVND (reference sequence). The CDR3, as DNA: TGTGCCAGCAACCCCTCAGGGGCTGGCTACACCTTC. Protein product: CASNPSGAGYTF.

This sequence joins TRBV7-9 and TRBJ2-5; D is ambiguous. The CDR3 sequence is 12 residues long. Trimming cost V 5 bases and J 1 base, with 5 bases left between them. Germline CDR1 SEHNR, CDR2 FQNEAQ (reference sequence). For the CDR3, the DNA is TGTGCCAGCAGCCCCCTCCAAGAGACCCAGTACTTC. Residues: CASSPLQETQYF.

This clone has just a few counts. V is TRBV7-9 and J is TRBJ1-4, with TRBD1 matching 7 bases. The CDR3 runs to 17 residues. The V and J ends lost 1 base and 2 bases, in that order; junction bases with no gene match: 7. The germline V gene encodes CDR1 SEHNR and CDR2 FQNEAQ (reference sequence). DNA of the CDR3: TGTGCCAGCAGCTTAGGGACAGGTCGGCGGACTAATGAAAAACTGTTTTTT. Translated, it gives CASSLGTGRRTNEKLFF.

The CDR3 DNA is TGTGCCTCGACCTGGAGGGCCGGAAACACCATATATTTT. It encodes CASTWRAGNTIYF. V usage is TRBV30 and J usage is TRBJ1-3, with unresolved D. V was shortened by 7 bases and J by 4 bases, with 14 bases between the two germline ends. This CDR3 is built from 13 residues. Germline CDR1 GTSNPN, CDR2 SVGIG (reference sequence). Combining the CDR3 with reference TRBV30 and TRBJ1-3 gives the whole variable domain SQTIHQWPATLVQPVGSPLSLECTVEGTSNPNLYWYRQAAGRGLQLLFYSVGIGQISSEVPQNLSASRPQDRQFILSSKKLLLSDSGFYLCASTWRAGNTIYFGEGSWLTVV.